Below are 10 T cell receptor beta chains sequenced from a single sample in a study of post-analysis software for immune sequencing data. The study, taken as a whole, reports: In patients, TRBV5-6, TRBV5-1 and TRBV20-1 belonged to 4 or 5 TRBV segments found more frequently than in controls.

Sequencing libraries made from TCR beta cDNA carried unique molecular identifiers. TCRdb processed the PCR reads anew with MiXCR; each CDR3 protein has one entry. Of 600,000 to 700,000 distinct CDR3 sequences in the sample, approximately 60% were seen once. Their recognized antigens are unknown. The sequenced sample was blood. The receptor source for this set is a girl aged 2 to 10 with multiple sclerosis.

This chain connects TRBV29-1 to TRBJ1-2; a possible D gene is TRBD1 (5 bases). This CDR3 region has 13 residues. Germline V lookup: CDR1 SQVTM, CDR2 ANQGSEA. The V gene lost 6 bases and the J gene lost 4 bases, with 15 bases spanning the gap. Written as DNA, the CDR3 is TGCAGCGTCGCCCTGATTACAGGCTATGGCTACACCTTC. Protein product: CSVALITGYGYTF.

CDR3 in DNA: TGCAGTGCAAGACAGGATAGCAATCAGCCCCAGCATTTT. The encoded protein is CSARQDSNQPQHF. This chain uses TRBV20-1 with TRBJ1-5; TRBD1 is a possible D gene (6 bases). Germline CDR1 and CDR2: DFQATT and SNEGSKA (reference sequence). The V gene lost 6 bases and the J gene lost 0 bases, with 9 bases spanning the gap. This CDR3 spans 13 amino acids.

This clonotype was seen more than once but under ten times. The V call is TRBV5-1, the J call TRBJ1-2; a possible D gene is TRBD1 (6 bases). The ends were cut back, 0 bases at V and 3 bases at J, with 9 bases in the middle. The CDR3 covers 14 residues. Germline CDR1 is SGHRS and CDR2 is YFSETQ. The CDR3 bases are TGCGCCAGCAGCTTGGCCCCAGGGGACTATGGCTACACCTTC. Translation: CASSLAPGDYGYTF. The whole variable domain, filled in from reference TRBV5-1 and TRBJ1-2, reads KAGVTQTPRYLIKTRGQQVTLSCSPISGHRSVSWYQQTPGQGLQFLFEYFSETQRNKGNFPGRFSGRQFSNSRSEMNVSTLELGDSALYLCASSLAPGDYGYTFGSGTRLTVV.

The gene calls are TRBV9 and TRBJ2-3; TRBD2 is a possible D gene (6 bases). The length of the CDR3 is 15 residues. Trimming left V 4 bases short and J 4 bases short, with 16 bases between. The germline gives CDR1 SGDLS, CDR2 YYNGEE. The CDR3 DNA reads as TGTGCCAGCAGCCCCTGGGGGGTAGTACCAGATACGCAGTATTTT. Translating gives CASSPWGVVPDTQYF.

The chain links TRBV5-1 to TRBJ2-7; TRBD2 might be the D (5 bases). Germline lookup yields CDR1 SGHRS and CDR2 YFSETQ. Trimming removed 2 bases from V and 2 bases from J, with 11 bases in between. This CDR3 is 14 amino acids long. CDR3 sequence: CASSLGRETYEQYF. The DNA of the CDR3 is TGCGCCAGCAGCTTAGGTCGGGAAACCTACGAGCAGTACTTC.

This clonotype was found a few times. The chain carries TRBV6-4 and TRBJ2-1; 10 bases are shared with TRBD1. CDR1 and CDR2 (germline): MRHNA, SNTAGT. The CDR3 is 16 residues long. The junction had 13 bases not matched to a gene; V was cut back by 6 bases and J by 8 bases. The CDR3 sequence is CASSQGTGDVSDEQFF. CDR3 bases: TGTGCCAGCAGCCAAGGGACAGGGGACGTTTCGGATGAGCAGTTCTTC.

The CDR3 region is CASSPALYPGITDTQYF. CDR3 bases: TGTGCCAGCTCACCAGCACTCTACCCTGGTATCACAGATACGCAGTATTTT. The rearrangement uses TRBV18 and TRBJ2-3; D gene ambiguous. Germline V gene data show CDR1 as KGHSH and CDR2 as LQKENI. V was clipped by 2 bases and J by 2 bases, with 17 bases between them. This CDR3 region has 17 residues.

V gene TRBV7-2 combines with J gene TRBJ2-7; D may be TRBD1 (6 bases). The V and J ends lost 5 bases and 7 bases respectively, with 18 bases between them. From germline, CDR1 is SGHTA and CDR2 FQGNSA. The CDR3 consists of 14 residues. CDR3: CASSRRGGSGEQYF. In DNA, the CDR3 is TGTGCCAGCAGCCGCAGGGGTGGGTCCGGGGAGCAGTACTTC.

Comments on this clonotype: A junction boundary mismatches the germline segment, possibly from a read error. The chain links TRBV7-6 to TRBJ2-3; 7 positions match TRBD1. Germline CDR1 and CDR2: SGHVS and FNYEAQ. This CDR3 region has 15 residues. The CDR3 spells CASSSPNFGTDTQYF. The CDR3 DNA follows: TGTGCCAGCAGCTCACCAAATTTTGGGACAGACACGCAGTATTTT.

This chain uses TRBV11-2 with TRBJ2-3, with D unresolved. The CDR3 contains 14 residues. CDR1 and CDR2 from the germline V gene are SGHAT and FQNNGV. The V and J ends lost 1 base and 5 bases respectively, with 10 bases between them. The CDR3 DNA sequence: TGTGCCAGCAGCTTAGGACGAACGGGAGATACGCAGTATTTT. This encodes CASSLGRTGDTQYF.